This TCR beta chain comes out of a study of blood T cell repertoires in COVID-19. At the level of the study: Material from acute and convalescent COVID-19 was sourced from the United States, Italy and Spain. PBMCs, B-cell-depleted T cells, or T cells were the source of the cDNA or gDNA that made up the material.

CDR1 is LNHDA, CDR2 SQIVND, per germline (reference sequence). The CDR3 has 16 residues. Trimming cost V 7 bases and J 6 bases, with 24 bases left between them. Ages ranged from about 18 to 89 years, with residence in 20 to 30 US areas. In the original analysis: Quantification of nucleated cells was approximated via reference gene primer amplification. TCRdb keeps only in-frame clones here, not all; method: immunoSEQ multiplex PCR. V, J and clone size are those of that table, while D and trimming were read from the DNA. The sample has around 140,000 clones, 84% seen once. Sequenced sample: PBMCs or T cells enriched from blood (not recorded which). This clonotype originated in a man aged 35 to 55 with acute COVID-19. This sequence joins TRBV19 and TRBJ1-1; maybe TRBD1 (5 bases). The CDR3 is CASTLSAAQAGSEAFF. The CDR3 DNA reads as TGTGCCAGTACCCTTTCTGCGGCACAGGCAGGTTCTGAAGCTTTCTTT.